The count of the clone carrying this T cell receptor beta chain is one. Its antigen is unknown. The data originate from a study of cytomegalovirus exposure and HLA in healthy donors. On the study more broadly: Within an early data release were 80 million to 90 million unique TCRs drawn from HLA-typed donors.

The PCR used 60 Vbeta and 13 Jbeta primers. Assay: immunoSEQ multiplex PCR; the TCRdb copy retains only in-frame clones and omits some. Of 100,000 or so clones in the sample, 65% to 85% were seen once. Points from the study as a whole: For most TCR beta V segments, an earlier analysis put the productive rate at about 90% or about 30% of the time. Accurate prediction of most subjects' HLA-A and HLA-B alleles from TCR beta sequences was reported.

The CDR3 spans 17 residues. With V trimmed by 3 bases and J by 1 base, 5 bases remained unmatched. CDR1 SGDLS and CDR2 YYNGEE come from the germline V gene. This chain links TRBV9 with TRBJ2-6; TRBD1 aligns across 9 bases. This sequence was found in a man in his late teens or twenties in good health and CMV-seronegative. Sequencing used PBMCs. DNA of the CDR3: TGTGCCAGCAGCGCACAGGGGGCCAGATCTGGGGCCAACGTCCTGACTTTC. As protein: CASSAQGARSGANVLTF.